This T cell receptor beta chain was retrieved from a study of cytomegalovirus exposure and HLA in healthy donors. General observations from the study: The study carried out a later analysis of TCR beta sequences. It associated roughly 17,000 of them with specific HLA alleles at a false discovery rate of 0.05. Most of the TCR beta V segments (in an earlier analysis) were productive either about 87% or about 30% of the time. A further, later analysis showed that HLA-associated TCR beta chains (compared with equally common others) were more clonally expanded.

It was with 60 Vbeta and 13 Jbeta primers that the PCR ran. Clones were sequenced by immunoSEQ multiplex PCR, and TCRdb holds only the in-frame ones, with some missing. Among 150,000 to 200,000 clones listed, 80% were seen once. J gave up 4 bases and V 4 bases, and 4 bases lay outside the gene matches. CDR1 SGHNT and CDR2 YYREEE come from the germline V gene (reference sequence). This CDR3 region has 13 residues. Each donor was nominally healthy when sampled (though unrecorded immune exposures were likely). This clone came up a few times. Antigen specificity is unknown. This chain uses TRBV5-4 with TRBJ1-2, with TRBD1 matching 7 bases. The TCR was taken from a man between 18 and 35 years old in good health and CMV-seropositive. Material for sequencing was PBMCs. This chain's CDR3 is CASSDGTAYGYTF. CDR3 nucleotide sequence: TGTGCCAGCAGCGACGGGACAGCCTATGGCTACACCTTC.